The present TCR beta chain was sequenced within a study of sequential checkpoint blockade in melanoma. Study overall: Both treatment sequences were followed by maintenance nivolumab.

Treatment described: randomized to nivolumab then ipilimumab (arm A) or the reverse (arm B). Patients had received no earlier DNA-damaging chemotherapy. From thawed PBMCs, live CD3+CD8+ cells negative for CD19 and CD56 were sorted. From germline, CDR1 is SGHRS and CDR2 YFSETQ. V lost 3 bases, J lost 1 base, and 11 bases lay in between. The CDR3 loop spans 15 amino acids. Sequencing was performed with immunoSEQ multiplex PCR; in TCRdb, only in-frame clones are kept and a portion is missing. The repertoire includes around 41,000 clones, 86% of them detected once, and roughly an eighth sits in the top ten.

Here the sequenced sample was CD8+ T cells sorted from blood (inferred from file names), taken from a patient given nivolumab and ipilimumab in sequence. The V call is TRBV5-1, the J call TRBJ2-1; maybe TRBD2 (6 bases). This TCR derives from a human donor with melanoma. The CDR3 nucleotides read TGCGCCAGCAGCTACTGGGGGGATTCCTACAATGAGCAGTTCTTC. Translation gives CASSYWGDSYNEQFF.